Listed below are T cell receptor beta chains from one sample, sequenced in a study of blood T cell repertoires in COVID-19. Assay: immunoSEQ multiplex PCR; the TCRdb copy retains only in-frame clones and omits some. The table records over 130,000 clones, 75% to 90% of them present only once. Sequenced: peripheral blood. These receptors all come from a man in his 60s with active or convalescent COVID-19. Both conserved end residues are part of each CDR3. A D gene is named only where the DNA matches it firmly. Clone size is stated in some rows and not others, as once, few, many or a class when expanded.

CDR3 length | J gene | V gene | clone size | D gene | CDR3 DNA | CDR3 protein
14 | TRBJ2-3 | TRBV24-1 | NA | NA | TGTGCCACCAGTGAGCCCACAGGGCGGGATACGCAGTATTTT | CATSEPTGRDTQYF
14 | TRBJ1-4 | TRBV27 | once | NA | TGTGCCAGCAGAACCGGGGTTCGGAACGAAAAACTGTTTTTT | CASRTGVRNEKLFF
18 | TRBJ2-1 | TRBV5-6 | NA | TRBD2 | TGTGCCAGCAGCTTGTCCCTAGCGGGAGGCGGGACCTACAATGAGCAGTTCTTC | CASSLSLAGGGTYNEQFF
14 | TRBJ1-2 | TRBV15 | NA | NA | TGTGCCACCAGCAGAGATGGTTTAGTATATGGCTACACCTTC | CATSRDGLVYGYTF
15 | TRBJ2-2 | TRBV28 | once | TRBD2 | TGTGCCAGCACCGGCGGGAGGGCCAACACCGGGGAGCTGTTTTTT | CASTGGRANTGELFF
14 | TRBJ2-3 | TRBV6-2/TRBV6-3 | NA | TRBD2 | TGTGCCAGCAGTTTACATAGCGGGAGCCATACGCAGTATTTT | CASSLHSGSHTQYF
13 | TRBJ2-1 | TRBV24-1 | NA | NA | TGTGCCACCAACGACGGCAGGCACAATGAGCAGTTCTTC | CATNDGRHNEQFF
18 | TRBJ2-4 | TRBV4-1 | NA | TRBD2 | TGCGCCAGCAGCCCGGGACTAGCGGGAGGTGCAGCCAAAAACATTCAGTACTTC | CASSPGLAGGAAKNIQYF
17 | TRBJ1-2 | TRBV28 | few | TRBD1 | TGTGCCAGCATCACCTCCAGTCCGGGACAGGGGGTGACCGGCTACACCTTC | CASITSSPGQGVTGYTF
16 | TRBJ1-6 | TRBV11-2 | NA | NA | TGTGCCAGCAGCTCACGACTGAGCTCCTATAATTCACCCCTCCACTTT | CASSSRLSSYNSPLHF
14 | TRBJ1-1 | TRBV2 | NA | NA | TGTGCCAGCAGCAAAGGGGGGGGATCGAATGAAGCTTTCTTT | CASSKGGGSNEAFF
14 | TRBJ2-2 | TRBV6-5 | NA | NA | TGTGCCAGCTCACGGTACGCGAACACCGGGGAGCTGTTTTTT | CASSRYANTGELFF
14 | TRBJ1-5 | TRBV6-1 | NA | NA | TGTGCCAGCAGTGACAGGGAGGTTTTTCAGCCCCAGCATTTT | CASSDREVFQPQHF
15 | TRBJ2-7 | TRBV6-5 | NA | NA | TGTGCCAGCAGATCAGGGGCCGGCCGCACCTACGAGCAGTACTTC | CASRSGAGRTYEQYF
16 | TRBJ1-4 | TRBV11-2 | NA | TRBD1 | TGTGCCAGCAGTCCAGCGACAGGGGGCGGACATGAAAAACTGTTTTTT | CASSPATGGGHEKLFF
13 | TRBJ1-2 | TRBV4-1 | NA | TRBD1 | TGCGCCAGCAGCCAAGACGGGGACAGGGGCTACACCTTC | CASSQDGDRGYTF
15 | TRBJ1-1 | TRBV5-4 | NA | NA | TGTGCCAGCAGCTTGCGGGGGGGCGGAAACACTGAAGCTTTCTTT | CASSLRGGGNTEAFF
16 | TRBJ2-3 | TRBV5-1 | NA | NA | TGCGCCAGCAGCTTGGAAGGGGCTGGTTTCGGAGATACGCAGTATTTT | CASSLEGAGFGDTQYF
12 | TRBJ2-2 | TRBV10-1 | NA | TRBD2 | TGCGCCAGCAGGGGACTAGCCGGGGAGCTGTTTTTT | CASRGLAGELFF
14 | TRBJ1-1 | TRBV29-1 | NA | TRBD1 | TGCAGCGTTGATCGGGACAGGGTGAACACTGAAGCTTTCTTT | CSVDRDRVNTEAFF
15 | TRBJ2-3 | TRBV10-3 | NA | TRBD2 | TGTGCCATCAGTGCAAGACTAGCGTACACAGATACGCAGTATTTT | CAISARLAYTDTQYF
14 | TRBJ2-1 | TRBV7-3 | NA | TRBD1 | TGTGCCAGCAGCTTGACAGGGATGTACAATGAGCAGTTCTTC | CASSLTGMYNEQFF
15 | TRBJ2-7 | TRBV11-2 | NA | TRBD1 | TGTGCCAGCAGCTCTCCTATACAGGGGCTCGGCGAGCAGTACTTC | CASSSPIQGLGEQYF
17 | TRBJ1-2 | TRBV7-2 | NA | TRBD1 | TGTGCCAGCAGCTACTCCTTAACCGGGACAGGGGGCTATGGCTACACCTTC | CASSYSLTGTGGYGYTF
13 | TRBJ2-5 | TRBV3-1/TRBV3-2 | NA | NA | TGTGCCAGCAGCCAGAGGGGGGGGGAGACCCAGTACTTC | CASSQRGGETQYF
15 | TRBJ2-5 | TRBV9 | NA | TRBD2 | TGTGCCAGCAGCGTAGGGACTAGCGGGGGCGAGACCCAGTACTTC | CASSVGTSGGETQYF
18 | TRBJ1-2 | TRBV4-1 | NA | TRBD1 | TGCGCCAGCAGCCACCACTTACGGGACAGGGCCAGGGCTCCTGGCTACACCTTC | CASSHHLRDRARAPGYTF
15 | TRBJ1-4 | TRBV18 | NA | NA | TGTGCCAGCTCGGGGTCAGGGGATCGGTCTGAAAAACTGTTTTTT | CASSGSGDRSEKLFF
14 | TRBJ1-1 | TRBV4-1 | few | NA | TGCGCCAGCAGCCCAATGCAGGGGCACACTGAAGCTTTCTTT | CASSPMQGHTEAFF
17 | TRBJ2-7 | TRBV4-3 | once | TRBD1 | TGCGCCAGCAGCCAAGGGACAGGGGGTCCCAGCTCCTACGAGCAGTACTTC | CASSQGTGGPSSYEQYF
14 | TRBJ1-6 | TRBV10-3 | NA | NA | TGTGCCATCAGCCCGACAGGTCGGGAATCACCCCTCCACTTT | CAISPTGRESPLHF
12 | TRBJ1-1 | TRBV19 | NA | NA | TGTGCCAGTAGTCCCTCGGGTGGTGAAGCTTTCTTT | CASSPSGGEAFF
15 | TRBJ2-3 | TRBV19 | NA | TRBD2 | TGTGCCAGTAGTCCTCCCGCCGGACTAGCGGGGAGGCAGTATTTT | CASSPPAGLAGRQYF
19 | TRBJ2-1 | TRBV6-2/TRBV6-3 | few | TRBD2 | TGTGCCAGCAGTTACCCCTTATCGGGACTAGCGGGAGGGGACAATGAGCAGTTCTTC | CASSYPLSGLAGGDNEQFF
13 | TRBJ2-7 | TRBV18 | NA | TRBD1 | TGTGCCAGCGTCCGACAGGGGGCCGACGAGCAGTACTTC | CASVRQGADEQYF
15 | TRBJ2-7 | TRBV11-2 | NA | TRBD1 | TGTGCCAGCAGCTTAGATCAGGGGGCTTTCTACGAGCAGTACTTC | CASSLDQGAFYEQYF
16 | TRBJ1-4 | TRBV6-5 | NA | TRBD1 | TGTGCCAGCAGTTATGGGACAGGGTTGGGTAATGAAAAACTGTTTTTT | CASSYGTGLGNEKLFF
17 | TRBJ2-2 | TRBV5-1 | NA | NA | TGCGCCAGCAGCTTGAGATCACTGTCCAAGAACACCGGGGAGCTGTTTTTT | CASSLRSLSKNTGELFF
13 | TRBJ1-1 | TRBV3-1/TRBV3-2 | NA | TRBD1 | TGTGCCAGCGCTGGACAGGTGAACACTGAAGCTTTCTTT | CASAGQVNTEAFF
16 | TRBJ2-7 | TRBV5-1 | NA | TRBD1 | TGCGCCAGCAGCTTGGCGCGGGACAGGCGCTCCTACGAGCAGTACTTC | CASSLARDRRSYEQYF
17 | TRBJ1-5 | TRBV27 | once | NA | TGTGCCAGCAGTTTATCGGCAGGGGATGGGCCGGATCAGCCCCAGCATTTT | CASSLSAGDGPDQPQHF
16 | TRBJ2-4 | TRBV28 | NA | NA | TGTGCCAGCAGTTCAGGAGGGGTCAGAGAGGGAAACATTCAGTACTTC | CASSSGGVREGNIQYF
13 | TRBJ2-1 | TRBV6-5 | NA | NA | TGTGCCGTGAGTGGACTGGCACCGAATGAGCAGTTCTTC | CAVSGLAPNEQFF